This entry lists 3 T cell receptor beta chains sequenced from one sample in a study of breast tumors, draining lymph nodes, adjacent tissues. Axillary draining lymph nodes of breast cancer patients supplied the node samples. MiXCR, applied by TCRdb to the multiplex PCR reads, yields one record per CDR3 protein. The table includes under 250,000 distinct CDR3 sequences, 32% detected once. The sample consisted of axillary lymph node tissue. All receptors come from a female donor with breast cancer. Some clones in this sample may be carry-over from other donors' samples.

V is TRBV20-1 and J is TRBJ2-5; TRBD2 matches at 10 bases. Germline V gene lookup returns CDR1 DFQATT and CDR2 SNEGSKA (reference sequence). The CDR3 has 14 amino acids. V was pared by 5 bases and J by 4 bases, with 7 bases of the junction left unmatched. DNA for the CDR3: TGCAGTGCTGACCAAGCGGGAGGGCCAGAGACCCAGTACTTC. As protein: CSADQAGGPETQYF.

A note on this clonotype: No conserved phenylalanine or tryptophan ends this CDR3, so it is likely a read error. This chain connects TRBV27 to TRBJ1-2, with 10 bases aligning to TRBD1. Trimming cost V 6 bases and J 4 bases; bases outside gene matches: 2. The length of the CDR3 is 13 residues. Germline V gene sequence: CDR1 MNHEY, CDR2 SMNVEV (reference sequence). This chain's CDR3 is CASRRQGAYGYTL. The CDR3 bases are TGTGCCAGCAGGCGACAGGGGGCCTATGGCTACACCCTC.

At least ten counts were recorded for this clonotype. The chain is built from TRBV9 and TRBJ2-1; D remains ambiguous. The germline V gene has CDR1 SGDLS and CDR2 YYNGEE. The CDR3 is 14 residues long. Deletions cut 4 bases from V and 7 bases from J, with 15 bases between. The CDR3 spells CASSPRVTANEQFF. In DNA, the CDR3 is TGTGCCAGCAGCCCCCGTGTAACCGCTAATGAGCAGTTCTTC.